The 2 T cell receptor beta chains below were found in one sample sequenced in a study of blood T cell repertoires in COVID-19. Sequencing was performed with immunoSEQ multiplex PCR; in TCRdb, only in-frame clones are kept and a portion is missing. This table has 150,000 to 200,000 clones, 85% to 90% appearing once. The sequenced sample consisted of peripheral blood. These receptors were collected from a woman older than 75 with COVID-19, enrolled during active disease.

This clone was found many times. The rearrangement uses TRBV5-4 and TRBJ2-2; D remains ambiguous. The CDR3 loop spans 14 amino acids. Germline V gene data show CDR1 as SGHNT and CDR2 as YYREEE (reference sequence). V gave up 0 bases and J gave up 6 bases, with 9 bases separating them. CDR3 amino acids: CASSLGGDPGELFF. The CDR3 nucleotides read TGTGCCAGCAGCTTGGGTGGAGACCCCGGGGAGCTGTTTTTT.

For this clone: The same CDR3 also results from other DNA sequences found in this sample. The V call is TRBV3-1 (or the pseudogene TRBV3-2), the J call TRBJ2-1; 11 bases are a match to TRBD2. This CDR3 region has 15 residues. CDR1 is LGHDT and CDR2 is YNNKEL in the germline V gene (reference sequence). The trim removed 6 bases at V and 4 bases at J, leaving 5 bases unmatched. Written as DNA, the CDR3 is TGTGCCAGCAGTCCCACTAGCGGGAGTTACAATGAGCAGTTCTTC. Amino acids: CASSPTSGSYNEQFF.